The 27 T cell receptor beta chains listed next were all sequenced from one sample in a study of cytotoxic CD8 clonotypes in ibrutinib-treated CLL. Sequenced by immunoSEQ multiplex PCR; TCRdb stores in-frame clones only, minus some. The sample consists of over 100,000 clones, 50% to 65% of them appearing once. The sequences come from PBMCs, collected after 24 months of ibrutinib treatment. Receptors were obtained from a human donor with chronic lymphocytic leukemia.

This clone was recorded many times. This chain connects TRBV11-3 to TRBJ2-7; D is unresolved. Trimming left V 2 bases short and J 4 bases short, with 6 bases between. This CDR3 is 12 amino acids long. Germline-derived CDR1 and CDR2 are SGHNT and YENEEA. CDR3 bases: TGTGCCAGCAGCTTACACGAGTACGAGCAGTACTTC. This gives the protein CASSLHEYEQYF.

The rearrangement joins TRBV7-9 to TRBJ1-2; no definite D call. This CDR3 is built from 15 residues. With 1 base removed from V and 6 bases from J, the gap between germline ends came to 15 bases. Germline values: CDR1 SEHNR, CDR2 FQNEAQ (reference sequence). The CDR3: CASSLEAQVWNGYTF. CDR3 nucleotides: TGTGCCAGCAGCTTAGAAGCGCAGGTGTGGAATGGCTACACCTTC.

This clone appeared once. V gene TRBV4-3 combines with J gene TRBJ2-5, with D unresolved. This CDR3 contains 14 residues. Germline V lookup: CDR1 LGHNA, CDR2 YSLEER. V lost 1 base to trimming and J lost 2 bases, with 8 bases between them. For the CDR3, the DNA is TGCGCCAGCAGCCAAGGCCTGGTACAAGAGACCCAGTACTTC. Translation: CASSQGLVQETQYF.

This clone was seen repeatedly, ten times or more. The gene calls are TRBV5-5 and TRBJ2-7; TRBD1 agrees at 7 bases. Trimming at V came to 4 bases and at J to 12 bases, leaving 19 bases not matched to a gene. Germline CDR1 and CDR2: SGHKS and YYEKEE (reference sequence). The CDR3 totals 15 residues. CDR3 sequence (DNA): TGTGCCAGCAGCCAAGGGACAGAGCCACCCCCCAGCCGGTACTTC. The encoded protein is CASSQGTEPPPSRYF.

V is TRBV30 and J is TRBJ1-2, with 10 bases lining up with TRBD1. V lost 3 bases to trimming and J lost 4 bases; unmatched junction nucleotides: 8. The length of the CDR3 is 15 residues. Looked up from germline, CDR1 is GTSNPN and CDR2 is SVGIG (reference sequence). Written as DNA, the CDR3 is TGTGCCTGGAGACCGACAGGGGGCGCGACCTATGGCTACACCTTC. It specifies CAWRPTGGATYGYTF.

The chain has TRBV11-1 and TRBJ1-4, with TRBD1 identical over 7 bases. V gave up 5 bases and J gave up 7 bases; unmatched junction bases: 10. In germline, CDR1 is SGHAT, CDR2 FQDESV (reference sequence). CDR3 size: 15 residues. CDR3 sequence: CASSLGDRRLEKLFF. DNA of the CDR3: TGTGCCAGCAGCCTGGGGGACAGACGTCTTGAAAAACTGTTTTTT.

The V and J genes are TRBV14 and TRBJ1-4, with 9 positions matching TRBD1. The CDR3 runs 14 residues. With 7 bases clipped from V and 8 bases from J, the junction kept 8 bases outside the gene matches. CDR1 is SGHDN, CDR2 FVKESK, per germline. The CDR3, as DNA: TGTGCCAGCACCACAGGGGGCGTGGGCGAAAAACTGTTTTTT. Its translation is CASTTGGVGEKLFF.

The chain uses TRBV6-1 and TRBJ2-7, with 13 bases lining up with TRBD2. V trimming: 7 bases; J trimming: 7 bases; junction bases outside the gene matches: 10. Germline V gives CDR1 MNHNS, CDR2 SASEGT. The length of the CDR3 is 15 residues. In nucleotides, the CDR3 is TGTGCCAGCACCCACGCCGGGACTAGCGGGGTTGAGCAGTACTTC. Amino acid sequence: CASTHAGTSGVEQYF.

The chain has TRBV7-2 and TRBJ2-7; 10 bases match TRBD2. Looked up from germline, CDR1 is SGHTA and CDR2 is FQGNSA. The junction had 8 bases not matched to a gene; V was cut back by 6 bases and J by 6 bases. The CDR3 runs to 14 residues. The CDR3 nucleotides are TGTGCCAGCAGTGTCATTATAGCGGGGGGCGAGCAGTACTTC. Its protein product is CASSVIIAGGEQYF.

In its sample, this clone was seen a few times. CDR3 sequence: CASSARGKVGQFF. CDR3 sequence (DNA): TGTGCCAGCAGCGCCAGGGGGAAAGTGGGGCAGTTCTTC. The chain uses TRBV6-1 and TRBJ2-1; 7 positions agree with TRBD1. The junction had 11 bases not matched to a gene; V was cut back by 6 bases and J by 12 bases. Per the germline V gene, CDR1 is MNHNS and CDR2 is SASEGT. CDR3 size: 13 residues.

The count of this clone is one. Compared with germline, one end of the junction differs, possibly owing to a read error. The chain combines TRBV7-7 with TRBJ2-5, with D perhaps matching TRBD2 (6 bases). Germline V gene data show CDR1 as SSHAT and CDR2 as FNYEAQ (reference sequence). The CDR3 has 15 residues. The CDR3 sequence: CASSRFAGQGETQYF. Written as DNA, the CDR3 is TGTGCTAGCAGCCGCTTTGCGGGGCAGGGAGAGACCCAGTACTTC.

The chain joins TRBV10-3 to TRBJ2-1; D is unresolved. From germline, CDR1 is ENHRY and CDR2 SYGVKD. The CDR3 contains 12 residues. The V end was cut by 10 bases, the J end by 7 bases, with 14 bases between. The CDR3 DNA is TGTGCCACCCGGACCGACATGAATGAGCAGTTCTTC. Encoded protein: CATRTDMNEQFF.

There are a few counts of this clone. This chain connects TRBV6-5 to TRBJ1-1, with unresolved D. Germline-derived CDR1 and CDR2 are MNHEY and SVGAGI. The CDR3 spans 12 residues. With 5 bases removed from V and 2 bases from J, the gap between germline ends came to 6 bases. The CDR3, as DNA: TGTGCCAGCAGTAAATATAACACTGAAGCTTTCTTT. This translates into CASSKYNTEAFF.

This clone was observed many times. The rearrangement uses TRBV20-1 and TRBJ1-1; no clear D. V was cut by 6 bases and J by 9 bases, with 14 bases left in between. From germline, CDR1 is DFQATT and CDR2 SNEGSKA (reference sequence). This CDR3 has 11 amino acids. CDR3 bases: TGCAGTGCCACTAGGGCAACCCAAGCTTTCTTT. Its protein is CSATRATQAFF.

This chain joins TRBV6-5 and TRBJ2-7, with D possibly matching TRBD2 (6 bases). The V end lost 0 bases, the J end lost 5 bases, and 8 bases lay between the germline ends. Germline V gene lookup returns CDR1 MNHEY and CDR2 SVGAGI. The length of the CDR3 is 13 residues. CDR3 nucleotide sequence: TGTGCCAGCAGTTACTCGTGGGGGGACGAGCAGTACTTC. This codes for CASSYSWGDEQYF.

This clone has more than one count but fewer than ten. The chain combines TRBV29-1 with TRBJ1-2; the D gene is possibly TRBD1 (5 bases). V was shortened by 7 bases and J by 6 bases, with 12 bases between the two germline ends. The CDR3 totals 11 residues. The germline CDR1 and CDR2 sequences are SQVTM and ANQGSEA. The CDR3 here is CSGLGTDGYTF. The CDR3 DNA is TGCAGCGGCCTCGGGACGGATGGCTACACCTTC.

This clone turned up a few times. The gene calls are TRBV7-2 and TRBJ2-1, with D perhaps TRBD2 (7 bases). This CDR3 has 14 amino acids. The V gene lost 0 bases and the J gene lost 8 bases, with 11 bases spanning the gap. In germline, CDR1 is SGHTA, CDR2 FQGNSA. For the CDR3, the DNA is TGTGCCAGCAGCTTAGCGGGGGGGCTCGATGAGCAGTTCTTC. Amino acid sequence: CASSLAGGLDEQFF. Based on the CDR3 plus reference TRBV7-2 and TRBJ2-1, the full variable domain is GAGVSQSPSNKVTEKGKDVELRCDPISGHTALYWYRQSLGQGLEFLIYFQGNSAPDKSGLPSDRFSAERTGGSVSTLTIQRTQQEDSAVYLCASSLAGGLDEQFFGPGTRLTVL.

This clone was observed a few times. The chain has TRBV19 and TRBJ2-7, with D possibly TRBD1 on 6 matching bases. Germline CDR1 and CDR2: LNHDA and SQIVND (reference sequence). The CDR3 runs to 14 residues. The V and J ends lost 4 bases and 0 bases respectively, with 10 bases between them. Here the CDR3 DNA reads TGTGCCAGTAGTAGGCCAGGGGACTCCTACGAGCAGTACTTC. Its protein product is CASSRPGDSYEQYF.

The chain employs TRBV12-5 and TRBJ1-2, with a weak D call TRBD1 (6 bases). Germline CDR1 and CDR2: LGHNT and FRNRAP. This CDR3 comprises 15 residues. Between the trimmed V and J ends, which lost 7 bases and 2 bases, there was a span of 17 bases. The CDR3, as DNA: TGTGCTAGTGTTCCATTCGTACAGGGCAACTATGGCTACACCTTC. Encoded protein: CASVPFVQGNYGYTF.

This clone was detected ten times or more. In nucleotides, the CDR3 is TGCGCCAGCAGCTTTGGGGACTCCTACAATGAGCAGTTCTTC. The encoded protein is CASSFGDSYNEQFF. The chain joins TRBV5-1 to TRBJ2-1; D gene ambiguous. V lost 2 bases to trimming and J lost 0 bases, with 6 bases between them. The CDR3 sequence is 14 residues long. Germline V gene sequence: CDR1 SGHRS, CDR2 YFSETQ.

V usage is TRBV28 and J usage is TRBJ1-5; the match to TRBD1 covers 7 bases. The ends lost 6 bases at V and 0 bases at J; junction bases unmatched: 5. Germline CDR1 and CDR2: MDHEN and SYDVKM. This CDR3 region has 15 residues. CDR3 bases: TGTGCCAGCAGGAGCAGACAGGGTAGCAATCAGCCCCAGCATTTT. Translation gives CASRSRQGSNQPQHF.

The DNA of the CDR3 is TGCGCCAGCAGAATAATACCGACAGGGCCAAACTATGGCTACACCTTC. Protein product: CASRIIPTGPNYGYTF. The gene calls are TRBV5-1 and TRBJ1-2; TRBD1 aligns across 7 bases. The V segment lost 5 bases and the J segment 2 bases; nucleotides outside the gene matches: 12. CDR1 is SGHRS and CDR2 is YFSETQ in the germline V gene. This CDR3 is built from 16 residues.

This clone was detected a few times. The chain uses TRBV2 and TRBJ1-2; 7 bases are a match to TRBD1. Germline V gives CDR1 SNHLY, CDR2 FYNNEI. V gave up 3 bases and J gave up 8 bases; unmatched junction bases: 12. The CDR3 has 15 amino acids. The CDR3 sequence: CASSDLGQTVRGYTF. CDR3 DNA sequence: TGTGCCAGCAGTGACCTGGGACAGACCGTCCGGGGCTACACCTTC.

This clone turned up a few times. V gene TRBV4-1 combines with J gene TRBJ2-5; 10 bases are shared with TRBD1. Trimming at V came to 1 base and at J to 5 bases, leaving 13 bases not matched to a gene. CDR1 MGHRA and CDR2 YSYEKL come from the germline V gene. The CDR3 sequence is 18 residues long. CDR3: CASSQGFSGTGVQETQYF. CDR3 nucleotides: TGCGCCAGCAGCCAAGGATTTTCCGGGACAGGGGTACAGGAGACCCAGTACTTC.

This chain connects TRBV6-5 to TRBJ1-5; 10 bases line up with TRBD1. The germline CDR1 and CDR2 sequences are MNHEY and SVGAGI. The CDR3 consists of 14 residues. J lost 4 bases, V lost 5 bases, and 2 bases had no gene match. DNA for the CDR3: TGTGCCAGCAGTGTGGGACAGGGGAATCAGCCCCAGCATTTT. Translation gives CASSVGQGNQPQHF.

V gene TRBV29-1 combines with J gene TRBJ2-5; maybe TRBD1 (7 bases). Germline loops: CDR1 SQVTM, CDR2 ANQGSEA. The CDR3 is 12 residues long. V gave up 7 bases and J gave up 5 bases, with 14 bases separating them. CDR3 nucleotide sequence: TGCAGCGGAGACAGGGCGGGGGAGACCCAGTACTTC. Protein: CSGDRAGETQYF.

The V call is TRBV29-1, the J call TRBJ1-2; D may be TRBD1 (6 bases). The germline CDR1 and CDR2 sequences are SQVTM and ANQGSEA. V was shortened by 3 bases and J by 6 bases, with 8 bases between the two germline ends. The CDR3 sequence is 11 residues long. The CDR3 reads CSVESGDGYTF. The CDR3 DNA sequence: TGCAGCGTTGAGTCAGGGGATGGCTACACCTTC.